This record concerns one T cell receptor (beta chain) sequence. What it binds is not known. The V and J ends lost 4 bases and 3 bases respectively, with 16 bases between them. The germline V gene encodes CDR1 MNHEY and CDR2 SMNVEV (reference sequence). The CDR3 is 15 residues long. Here immunoSEQ multiplex PCR was the method, and the copy in TCRdb shows in-frame clones only, minus some. The sample yields roughly 90,000 clones, around 88% seen once. These data come from a study of OX40 agonist ivuxolimab in advanced cancers. Overall study findings and caveats: There were also nonresponders showing low normalized T-cell clonal expansion.

The receptor's source is an adult with an advanced solid tumor such as melanoma, head and neck, liver or kidney cancer. The chain links TRBV27 to TRBJ2-7; D unresolved. Here the sequenced sample was CD4+ or CD8+ T cells sorted from blood, taken in a trial of the OX40 agonist ivuxolimab. The CDR3 region has the DNA TGTGCCAGCAGTTCCCCCTCTAGTGGTGGCTACGAGCAGTACTTC. Amino acids: CASSSPSSGGYEQYF.